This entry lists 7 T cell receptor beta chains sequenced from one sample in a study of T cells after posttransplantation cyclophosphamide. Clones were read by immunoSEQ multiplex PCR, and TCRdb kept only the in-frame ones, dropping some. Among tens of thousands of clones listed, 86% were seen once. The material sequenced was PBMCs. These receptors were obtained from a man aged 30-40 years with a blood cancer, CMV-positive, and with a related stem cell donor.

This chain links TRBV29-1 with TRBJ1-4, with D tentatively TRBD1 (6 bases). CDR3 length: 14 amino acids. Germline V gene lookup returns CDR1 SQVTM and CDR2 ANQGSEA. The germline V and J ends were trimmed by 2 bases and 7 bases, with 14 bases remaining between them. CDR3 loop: CSVEQGMAGEKLFF. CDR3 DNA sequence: TGCAGCGTTGAACAGGGGATGGCGGGTGAAAAACTGTTTTTT. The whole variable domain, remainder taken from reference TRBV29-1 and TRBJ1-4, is SAVISQKPSRDICQRGTSLTIQCQVDSQVTMMFWYRQQPGQSLTLIATANQGSEATYESGFVIDKFPISRPNLTFSTLTVSNMSPEDSSIYLCSVEQGMAGEKLFFGSGTQLSVL.

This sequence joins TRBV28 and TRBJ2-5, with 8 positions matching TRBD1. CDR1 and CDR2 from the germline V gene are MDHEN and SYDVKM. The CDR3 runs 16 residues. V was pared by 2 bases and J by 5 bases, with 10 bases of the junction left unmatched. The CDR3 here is CASSLGTGLKRETQYF. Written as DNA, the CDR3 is TGTGCCAGCAGTTTAGGGACAGGTCTGAAACGGGAGACCCAGTACTTC.

As DNA, the CDR3 is TGTGCCAGCAGCTTAGCCGGGGGACAGGGAGGAAACACCATATATTTT. Translation gives CASSLAGGQGGNTIYF. The genes are TRBV7-2 and TRBJ1-3; 9 bases agree with TRBD1. V lost 0 bases to trimming and J lost 4 bases; unmatched junction nucleotides: 4. The CDR3 loop spans 16 amino acids. Germline lookup yields CDR1 SGHTA and CDR2 FQGNSA.

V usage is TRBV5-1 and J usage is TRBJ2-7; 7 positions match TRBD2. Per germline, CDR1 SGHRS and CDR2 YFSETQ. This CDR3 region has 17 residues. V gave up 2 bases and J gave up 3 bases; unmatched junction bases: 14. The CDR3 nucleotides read TGCGCCAGCAGCTTCTCCCCCTCTAGCGGCCGGGGCTACGAGCAGTACTTC. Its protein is CASSFSPSSGRGYEQYF.

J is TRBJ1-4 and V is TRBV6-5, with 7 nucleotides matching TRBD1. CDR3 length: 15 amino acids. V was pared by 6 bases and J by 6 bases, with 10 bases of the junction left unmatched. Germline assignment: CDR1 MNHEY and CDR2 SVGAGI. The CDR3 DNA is TGTGCCAGCAGCGCTTGGACAGGTCGGGATGAAAAACTGTTTTTT. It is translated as CASSAWTGRDEKLFF.

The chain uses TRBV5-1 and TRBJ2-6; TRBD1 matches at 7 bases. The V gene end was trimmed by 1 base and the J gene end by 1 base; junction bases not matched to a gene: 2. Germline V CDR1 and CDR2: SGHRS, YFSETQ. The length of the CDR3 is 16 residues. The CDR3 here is CASSLTGASGANVLTF. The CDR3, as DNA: TGCGCCAGCAGCTTGACAGGGGCTTCTGGGGCCAACGTCCTGACTTTC.

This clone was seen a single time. CDR3 coding DNA: TGTGCCAGCAGCTTAGAAAGGCGGGCTTTCTTT. It encodes CASSLERRAFF. The chain joins TRBV7-9 to TRBJ1-1; unclear D gene. This CDR3 spans 11 amino acids. Trimming shortened V by 1 base and J by 11 bases, and 8 bases separated the two germline ends. CDR1 is SEHNR, CDR2 FQNEAQ, per germline (reference sequence).